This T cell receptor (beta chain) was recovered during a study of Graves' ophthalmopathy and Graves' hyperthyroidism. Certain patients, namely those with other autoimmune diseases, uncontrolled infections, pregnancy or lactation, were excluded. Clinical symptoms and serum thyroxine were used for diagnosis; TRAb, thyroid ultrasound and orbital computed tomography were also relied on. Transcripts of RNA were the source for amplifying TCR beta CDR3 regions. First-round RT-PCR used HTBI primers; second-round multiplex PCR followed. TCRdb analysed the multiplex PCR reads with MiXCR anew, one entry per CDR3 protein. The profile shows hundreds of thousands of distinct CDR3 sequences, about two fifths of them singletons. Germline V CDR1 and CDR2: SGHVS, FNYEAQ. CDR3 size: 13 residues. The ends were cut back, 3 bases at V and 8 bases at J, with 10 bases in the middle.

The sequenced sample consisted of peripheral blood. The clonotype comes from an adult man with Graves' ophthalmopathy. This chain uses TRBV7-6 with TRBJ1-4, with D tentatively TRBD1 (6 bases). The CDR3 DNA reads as TGTGCCAGCAGCTTTGGGGGCCAGGAAAAACTGTTTTTT. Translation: CASSFGGQEKLFF.